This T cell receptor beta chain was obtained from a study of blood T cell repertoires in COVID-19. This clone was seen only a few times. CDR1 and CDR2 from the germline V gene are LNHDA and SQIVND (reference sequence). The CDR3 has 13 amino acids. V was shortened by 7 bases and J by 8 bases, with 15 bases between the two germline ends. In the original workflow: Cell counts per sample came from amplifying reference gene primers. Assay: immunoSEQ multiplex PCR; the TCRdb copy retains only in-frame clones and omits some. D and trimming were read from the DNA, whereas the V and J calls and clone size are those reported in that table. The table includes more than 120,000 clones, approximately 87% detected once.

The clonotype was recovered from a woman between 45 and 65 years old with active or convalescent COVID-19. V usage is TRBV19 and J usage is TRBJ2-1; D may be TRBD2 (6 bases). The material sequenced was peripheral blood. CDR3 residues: CASIEFPGDEQFF. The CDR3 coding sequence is TGTGCCAGTATCGAGTTCCCGGGGGATGAGCAGTTCTTC.